A single T cell receptor (beta chain) is shown here with its context. Antigen: not known. The data were taken from a study of T cell repertoires in cytomegalovirus infection. Whole-study findings and limits: It was HLA-C-restricted CMV-specific TCR beta clonotypes that dominated the response ex vivo.

Trimming took off 1 base at V and 4 bases at J, with 14 bases between the two ends. There are 15 residues in the CDR3. Germline loops: CDR1 SGHVS, CDR2 FNYEAQ. Each CDR3 protein gets one entry after TCRdb re-called the reads with MiXCR. Among about 830,000 distinct CDR3 sequences listed, about 30% were seen once. Sequencing was performed on cultured CD8+ T cells from PBMCs, taken from culture after CMV antigen stimulation. This TCR was recovered from a human donor in good health (CMV status not recorded). Some clones in this sample may be carry-over from other donors' samples. The chain links TRBV7-6 to TRBJ2-7; a possible D gene is TRBD2 (6 bases). The CDR3 protein is CASSLGGGAPYEQYF. The CDR3 coding sequence is TGTGCCAGCAGCTTAGGGGGAGGTGCCCCGTACGAGCAGTACTTC.